Presented here are 10 T cell receptor beta chains from one specimen sequenced in a study of blood T cell repertoires in COVID-19. Clones were read by immunoSEQ multiplex PCR, and TCRdb kept only the in-frame ones, dropping some. The sample contains roughly 380,000 clones, 88% of which appear only once. Sequencing was carried out using PBMCs or T cells enriched from blood (not recorded which). The receptors here all came from a woman in her 30s who had been exposed to COVID-19.

The V call is TRBV29-1, the J call TRBJ2-7; TRBD2 might be the D (6 bases). The CDR3 runs to 12 residues. The V gene's germline CDR1 is SQVTM and CDR2 ANQGSEA. V was clipped by 6 bases and J by 3 bases, with 12 bases between them. The CDR3 sequence is CSVGGPVYEQYF. In DNA, the CDR3 is TGCAGCGTGGGGGGTCCTGTCTACGAGCAGTACTTC.

The genes are TRBV7-3 and TRBJ2-4; 11 bases align to TRBD2. With 4 bases clipped from V and 6 bases from J, the junction kept 5 bases outside the gene matches. Germline V CDR1 and CDR2: SGHTA, FQGTGA. This CDR3 comprises 15 residues. CDR3 sequence (DNA): TGTGCCAGCAGCTCGACCGGGACTAGCGGAAACATTCAGTACTTC. It specifies CASSSTGTSGNIQYF.

The chain has TRBV2 and TRBJ1-2; no firm D call. This CDR3 is 12 amino acids long. Trimming left V 7 bases short and J 6 bases short, with 12 bases between. In germline, CDR1 is SNHLY, CDR2 FYNNEI. Written as DNA, the CDR3 is TGTGCCAGCATGGGAGGCAGGAATGGCTACACCTTC. Amino acids: CASMGGRNGYTF. Combining the CDR3 with reference TRBV2 and TRBJ1-2 gives the whole variable domain EPEVTQTPSHQVTQMGQEVILRCVPISNHLYFYWYRQILGQKVEFLVSFYNNEISEKSEIFDDQFSVERPDGSNFTLKIRSTKLEDSAMYFCASMGGRNGYTFGSGTRLTVV.

This chain joins TRBV13 and TRBJ2-7; tentative D call: TRBD1 (6 bases). Trimming removed 4 bases at V and 1 base at J, with 20 bases between. Germline V gene data show CDR1 as PRHDT and CDR2 as FYEKMQ (reference sequence). This CDR3 comprises 17 residues. The CDR3 loop is CASSSYSTGFGSYEQYF. CDR3 bases: TGTGCCAGCAGCTCCTACTCCACAGGGTTCGGTTCCTACGAGCAGTACTTC.

The V and J genes are TRBV7-9 and TRBJ1-3; TRBD1 matches 7 bases. There are 16 residues in the CDR3. Germline trimming cut 6 bases from V and 0 bases from J; bases unmatched to any gene: 8. Germline CDR1 reads SEHNR; CDR2 reads FQNEAQ (reference sequence). CDR3 nucleotide sequence: TGTGCCAGCAGGCCACAGGGGATCGGCTCTGGAAACACCATATATTTT. The encoded protein is CASRPQGIGSGNTIYF.

This clone was counted a single time. This chain links TRBV9 with TRBJ2-1; 7 positions agree with TRBD2. The CDR3 has 13 amino acids. Germline assignment: CDR1 SGDLS and CDR2 YYNGEE. J lost 9 bases, V lost 7 bases, and 10 bases had no gene match. The CDR3 sequence: CASGREGLGEQFF. In DNA, the CDR3 is TGTGCCAGCGGGAGGGAGGGCCTCGGTGAGCAGTTCTTC.

The V and J genes are TRBV6-5 and TRBJ1-2, with TRBD1 as a possible D gene (5 bases). The CDR3 sequence is 14 residues long. The germline CDR1 and CDR2 sequences are MNHEY and SVGAGI. V was clipped by 6 bases and J by 4 bases, with 15 bases between them. CDR3 nucleotides: TGTGCCAGCAGGAGAACAGGAGATCGCTATGGCTACACCTTC. Translated: CASRRTGDRYGYTF.

V and J are TRBV27 and TRBJ2-2; D is perhaps TRBD2 (5 bases). Germline V CDR1 and CDR2: MNHEY, SMNVEV (reference sequence). Trimming removed 0 bases at V and 1 base at J, with 6 bases between. The CDR3 loop spans 15 amino acids. CDR3 in DNA: TGTGCCAGCAGTTTATCGGGGAGGAACACCGGGGAGCTGTTTTTT. It translates to CASSLSGRNTGELFF.

This chain links TRBV6-5 with TRBJ2-7, with a possible D match to TRBD1 (6 bases). The germline CDR1 and CDR2 sequences are MNHEY and SVGAGI. V dropped 9 bases and J dropped 3 bases, with 12 bases sitting between them. This CDR3 spans 12 amino acids. In nucleotides, the CDR3 is TGTGCCAGTGAAGGGGGTTTCTACGAGCAGTACTTC. Translated, it gives CASEGGFYEQYF.

V and J are TRBV19 and TRBJ2-1; maybe TRBD2 (6 bases). The CDR3 is made up of 14 amino acids. V was clipped by 3 bases and J by 8 bases, with 14 bases between them. The germline V gene has CDR1 LNHDA and CDR2 SQIVND (reference sequence). DNA of the CDR3: TGTGCCAGTAGTATCGAACTAGCCTTGGATGAGCAGTTCTTC. Its protein is CASSIELALDEQFF.